This TCR beta chain comes out of a study of shared clonotypes between healthy human individuals. TCRdb keeps only in-frame clones here, not all; method: immunoSEQ multiplex PCR. The data show 95,000 to 120,000 clones, around two thirds seen once. This CDR3 is built from 17 residues. The V end was cut by 2 bases, the J end by 7 bases, with 23 bases between. Looked up from germline, CDR1 is LNHDA and CDR2 is SQIVND (reference sequence). This chain uses TRBV19 with TRBJ1-2; D is unresolved. The receptor was derived from a woman aged 25 to 45 in good health. Sequences were obtained from memory CD8+ T cells sorted from blood. The subset: CD45RO+ cells pooled with CCR7-negative TemRA cells. The CDR3 region is CASSIPRHSRKTIGYTF. As DNA, the CDR3 is TGTGCCAGTAGTATACCCCGCCACAGTCGAAAAACTATTGGCTACACCTTC.